This T cell receptor beta chain was captured in a study of cytomegalovirus exposure and HLA in healthy donors. Study background: A subsequent analysis stated that the roughly 130 validation repertoires were run on the same platform as the 550 to 750 first-cohort repertoires.

These donors were members of the roughly 120-subject validation cohort, a group separate from the approximately 670-subject first cohort. This clone was observed a handful of times. Its antigen is still unknown. Whole-study findings and limits: Across donors, most TCRs were seen rarely, yet some public ones were widespread. First-cohort TCR clusters tended to co-occur in the 95 to 150 validation repertoires, a later analysis found.

The length of the CDR3 is 14 residues. V lost 2 bases to trimming and J lost 6 bases, with 13 bases between them. Germline-derived CDR1 and CDR2 are MGHRA and YSYEKL. Assay used: immunoSEQ multiplex PCR; TCRdb lists only in-frame clones, some missing. There are 150,000 to 250,000 clones in the sample; roughly 88% occur only once, and 10% to 15% lies in the top ten. The sequence was collected from a woman in her 30s in good health and CMV-seropositive. The chain uses TRBV4-1 and TRBJ2-5, with D perhaps matching TRBD2 (6 bases). The sample consisted of PBMCs. CDR3 protein: CASSQNRESKTQYF. The CDR3 DNA sequence: TGCGCCAGCAGCCAAAACCGGGAGTCGAAGACCCAGTACTTC.